One and the same sample provided the 5 T cell receptor beta chains below, sequenced in a study of T cells in Graves' hyperthyroidism and ophthalmopathy. Researchers amplified the TCR beta CDR3 regions from RNA transcripts. HTBI primers were the set used in a first-round RT-PCR of the TCR CDR3. TCRdb reanalysed the multiplex PCR reads using MiXCR and keeps one entry per CDR3 protein. The table records hundreds of thousands of distinct CDR3 sequences, roughly 14% of them present only once. The specimen sequenced was blood. These TCRs come from a woman in her forties with Graves' ophthalmopathy.

This clonotype appeared many times. This sequence joins TRBV2 and TRBJ2-5, with D hard to call. The length of the CDR3 is 12 residues. The V gene lost 8 bases and the J gene lost 3 bases, with 10 bases spanning the gap. The germline V gene encodes CDR1 SNHLY and CDR2 FYNNEI. CDR3 DNA sequence: TGTGCCAGCGCACGAGGCGAAGAGACCCAGTACTTC. This translates into CASARGEETQYF.

This chain's CDR3 is CASRRTGQVGEQYF. DNA of the CDR3: TGTGCCAGCAGAAGGACAGGGCAAGTCGGCGAGCAGTACTTC. This chain connects TRBV12-3 or TRBV12-4 to TRBJ2-7; 8 positions agree with TRBD1. The CDR3 is 14 amino acids. After removal of 6 bases from V and 6 bases from J, the junction contained 10 bases not matched to a gene.

This clonotype was counted many times. The J gene is TRBJ1-1, the V gene TRBV6-5; D unresolved. V lost 0 bases and J 2 bases, leaving 10 bases between the germline ends. Looked up from germline, CDR1 is MNHEY and CDR2 is SVGAGI. This CDR3 region has 15 residues. The CDR3 nucleotides read TGTGCCAGCAGTTACTCGTATATCTTAAACACTGAAGCTTTCTTT. Translated: CASSYSYILNTEAFF.

This clonotype was detected many times. The CDR3 DNA follows: TGCGCCAGCAGCCAAGAACTGGCTAGCGGCACCTACGAGCAGTACTTC. Its protein is CASSQELASGTYEQYF. This rearrangement joins TRBV4-1 to TRBJ2-7; the match to TRBD2 covers 7 bases. CDR1 and CDR2 from the germline V gene are MGHRA and YSYEKL. V lost 0 bases and J lost 2; bases outside the gene matches: 7. This CDR3 is built from 16 residues.

This clonotype was recorded at least ten times. The chain joins TRBV14 to TRBJ1-1; possibly TRBD1 for D (5 bases). V lost 0 bases and J lost 4, with 9 bases in between. The CDR3 runs 14 residues. CDR1 and CDR2 from the germline V gene are SGHDN and FVKESK. Here the CDR3 reads CASSQERGLTEAFF. The DNA for the CDR3 is TGTGCCAGCAGCCAAGAGCGGGGCCTCACTGAAGCTTTCTTT.